Following are 30 T cell receptor beta chains from one sample sequenced in a study of OX40 agonist ivuxolimab in advanced cancers. The assay was immunoSEQ multiplex PCR, and TCRdb's table has in-frame clones only and misses some. The data show tens of thousands of clones, over 70% seen once. The sequencing used CD4+ or CD8+ T cells sorted from blood, collected in a trial of the OX40 agonist ivuxolimab. The receptors stem from an adult with an advanced solid tumor such as melanoma, head and neck, liver or kidney cancer.

This clone was counted a single time. The chain recombines TRBV6-1 with TRBJ1-5; no clear D. Between the trimmed V and J ends, which lost 6 bases and 7 bases, there was a span of 7 bases. The CDR3 spans 11 residues. CDR1 and CDR2 from the germline V gene are MNHNS and SASEGT. The CDR3 is CASRREQPQHF. In nucleotides, the CDR3 is TGTGCCAGCAGGCGGGAACAGCCCCAGCATTTT.

This chain links TRBV6-6 with TRBJ2-2; the D is unclear. This CDR3 is 14 amino acids long. CDR1 and CDR2 from the germline V gene are MNHNY and SVGAGI (reference sequence). Trimming shortened V by 2 bases and J by 2 bases, and 6 bases separated the two germline ends. This CDR3 reads CASSYNTNTGELFF. The CDR3 DNA is TGTGCCAGCAGTTACAACACCAACACCGGGGAGCTGTTTTTT.

The chain employs TRBV19 and TRBJ1-1; possible D gene TRBD1, 6 bases. Trimming shortened V by 4 bases and J by 1 base, and 13 bases separated the two germline ends. Germline CDR1 LNHDA, CDR2 SQIVND (reference sequence). The CDR3 extends over 15 amino acids. In nucleotides, the CDR3 is TGTGCCAGTAGTACGGGACACGGAGAGAACACTGAAGCTTTCTTT. This encodes CASSTGHGENTEAFF.

The J gene is TRBJ2-2, the V gene TRBV11-2, with 8 nucleotides matching TRBD2. The CDR3 extends over 17 amino acids. Losses at the gene ends were 5 bases for V and 6 bases for J; bases not matched to a gene: 14. Germline CDR1 is SGHAT and CDR2 is FQNNGV. As DNA, the CDR3 is TGTGCCAGCAGCCCAGCCGCGGGAGGTAGTGGGGCCGGGGAGCTGTTTTTT. This encodes CASSPAAGGSGAGELFF.

The J gene is TRBJ1-3, the V gene TRBV7-2; D gene ambiguous. Trimming left V 0 bases short and J 4 bases short, with 4 bases between. The length of the CDR3 is 13 residues. Germline V gives CDR1 SGHTA, CDR2 FQGNSA. In DNA form, the CDR3 reads TGTGCCAGCAGCTTAGCGAGCGGAAACACCATATATTTT. It yields the protein CASSLASGNTIYF.

The chain uses TRBV27 and TRBJ2-7, with a tentative D call TRBD1 (5 bases). This CDR3 is built from 13 residues. Germline assignment: CDR1 MNHEY and CDR2 SMNVEV (reference sequence). V was clipped by 6 bases and J by 2 bases, with 11 bases between them. The CDR3 nucleotides read TGTGCCAGCAGGCCGACAGTGACCTACGAGCAGTACTTC. This gives the protein CASRPTVTYEQYF.

This clone has more than one count but fewer than ten. This chain uses TRBV4-2 with TRBJ2-3; 8 bases fit TRBD2. The CDR3 covers 17 residues. Germline V gene sequence: CDR1 LGHNA, CDR2 YNFKEQ. V trimming: 5 bases; J trimming: 3 bases; junction bases outside the gene matches: 13. The CDR3 sequence is CASSSQPGLGGTDTQYF. CDR3 nucleotide sequence: TGTGCCAGCAGCTCCCAACCGGGACTAGGTGGAACAGATACGCAGTATTTT.

The genes are TRBV18 and TRBJ1-1, with 9 bases lining up with TRBD1. Trimming cost V 4 bases and J 3 bases; bases outside gene matches: 9. The length of the CDR3 is 16 residues. Germline loops: CDR1 KGHSH, CDR2 LQKENI. CDR3 in amino acids: CASSQITGGWDTEAFF. CDR3 nucleotide sequence: TGTGCCAGCTCACAGATCACAGGGGGCTGGGACACTGAAGCTTTCTTT.

This clone was recorded only once. The chain links TRBV11-2 to TRBJ1-1; TRBD1 agrees at 10 bases. Per the germline V gene, CDR1 is SGHAT and CDR2 is FQNNGV. Trimming took 5 bases from V and 5 from J; bases not matched to a gene: 8. CDR3 length equals 15 residues. The CDR3 DNA reads as TGTGCCAGCAGCCCCGACAGGGGGCGGGTTACTGAAGCTTTCTTT. This translates into CASSPDRGRVTEAFF.

The chain joins TRBV5-1 to TRBJ1-1; D possibly corresponds to TRBD1 (5 bases). Trimming took 0 bases from V and 1 from J, leaving 10 bases between them. The CDR3 has 15 amino acids. Per the germline V gene, CDR1 is SGHRS and CDR2 is YFSETQ. The chain's CDR3 is CASSLAVGGNTEAFF. Written as DNA, the CDR3 is TGCGCCAGCAGCTTGGCCGTCGGGGGGAACACTGAAGCTTTCTTT.

The CDR3 loop reads CASRLSLGPGGTGELFF. DNA for the CDR3: TGTGCCAGTAGACTTTCTCTGGGACCCGGGGGCACCGGGGAGCTGTTTTTT. V is TRBV19 and J is TRBJ2-2; tentative D call: TRBD2 (6 bases). The CDR3 loop spans 17 amino acids. The germline V gene encodes CDR1 LNHDA and CDR2 SQIVND (reference sequence). V was trimmed by 6 bases and J by 4 bases, leaving 21 bases between them.

The rearrangement joins TRBV7-2 to TRBJ1-1, with TRBD1 as a possible D gene (5 bases). Trimming removed 3 bases from V and 1 base from J, with 12 bases in between. The CDR3 is 15 residues long. Germline CDR1 reads SGHTA; CDR2 reads FQGNSA. CDR3 DNA: TGTGCCAGCAGCTTGGGGAGAAGGGGGAACACTGAAGCTTTCTTT. It yields the protein CASSLGRRGNTEAFF.

This chain uses TRBV19 with TRBJ2-1, with D perhaps TRBD2 (6 bases). Trimming stripped 1 base from V and 5 bases from J, with 18 bases between. The germline CDR1 and CDR2 sequences are LNHDA and SQIVND (reference sequence). The CDR3 extends over 17 amino acids. The CDR3 coding sequence is TGTGCCAGTAGTATAGCTCACGCAGGGCGGGGAAACAATGAGCAGTTCTTC. Its protein product is CASSIAHAGRGNNEQFF.

The chain links TRBV28 to TRBJ2-1; 7 nucleotides align to TRBD2. Germline V gene lookup returns CDR1 MDHEN and CDR2 SYDVKM. Trimming took 3 bases from V and 14 from J; bases not matched to a gene: 4. This CDR3 is built from 11 residues. The CDR3 reads CASSFSTSKFF. CDR3 coding DNA: TGTGCCAGCAGTTTTTCGACTAGCAAGTTCTTC.

The chain combines TRBV19 with TRBJ2-3; D is uncertain. V was pared by 7 bases and J by 1 base, with 9 bases between. The CDR3 has 13 residues. Germline loops: CDR1 LNHDA, CDR2 SQIVND (reference sequence). CDR3 region: CASIARRTDTQYF. CDR3 coding DNA: TGTGCCAGTATCGCGAGGCGCACAGATACGCAGTATTTT.

This rearrangement joins TRBV28 to TRBJ2-1; D is unclear. The length of the CDR3 is 14 residues. The germline V and J ends were trimmed by 3 bases and 1 base, with 7 bases remaining between them. In germline, CDR1 is MDHEN, CDR2 SYDVKM. CDR3 sequence reads: CASSFGRSYNEQFF. The CDR3 DNA follows: TGTGCCAGCAGTTTCGGCAGATCCTACAATGAGCAGTTCTTC.

The CDR3 sequence: CASSLWTGGTGYTF. The CDR3 DNA reads TGCGCCAGCAGCCTCTGGACAGGGGGGACTGGCTACACCTTC. This sequence joins TRBV5-1 and TRBJ1-2; 10 nucleotides line up with TRBD1. The CDR3 has 14 amino acids. The V segment lost 4 bases and the J segment 7 bases; nucleotides outside the gene matches: 7. Per the germline V gene, CDR1 is SGHRS and CDR2 is YFSETQ.

V is TRBV10-2 and J is TRBJ1-2; D possibly corresponds to TRBD1 (6 bases). The CDR3 is made up of 13 amino acids. CDR1 is WSHSY, CDR2 SAAADI, per germline. Deletions cut 4 bases from V and 6 bases from J, with 12 bases between. CDR3 coding DNA: TGCGCCAGCAGTGGATACAGGGCGAATGGCTACACCTTC. As protein: CASSGYRANGYTF.

This chain's CDR3 is CASSQRFGEKLFF. The CDR3 coding sequence is TGTGCCAGCAGCCAACGGTTTGGCGAAAAACTGTTTTTT. The chain employs TRBV7-9 and TRBJ1-4; D ambiguous. The CDR3 covers 13 residues. Germline V CDR1 and CDR2: SEHNR, FQNEAQ (reference sequence). Trimming removed 5 bases at V and 8 bases at J, with 12 bases between.

The rearrangement joins TRBV30 to TRBJ2-3, with D tentatively TRBD1 (6 bases). The CDR3 is 17 residues long. The V end was cut by 0 bases, the J end by 6 bases, with 22 bases between. Germline loops: CDR1 GTSNPN, CDR2 SVGIG (reference sequence). CDR3 DNA: TGTGCCTGGAGTGTACGGAGGACAGACGGGATCCGGGATACGCAGTATTTT. Translated, it gives CAWSVRRTDGIRDTQYF. The complete variable domain, with remaining parts taken from reference TRBV30 and TRBJ2-3, reads SQTIHQWPATLVQPVGSPLSLECTVEGTSNPNLYWYRQAAGRGLQLLFYSVGIGQISSEVPQNLSASRPQDRQFILSSKKLLLSDSGFYLCAWSVRRTDGIRDTQYFGPGTRLTVL.

J is TRBJ1-6 and V is TRBV18, with a weak D call TRBD1 (6 bases). Trimming took off 2 bases at V and 8 bases at J, with 10 bases between the two ends. Germline values: CDR1 KGHSH, CDR2 LQKENI. The CDR3 loop spans 14 amino acids. The CDR3 loop reads CASSPSGGYSPLHF. The CDR3, as DNA: TGTGCCAGCTCACCATCGGGGGGCTATTCACCCCTCCACTTT.

The V call is TRBV5-1, the J call TRBJ1-5; 10 bases align to TRBD1. This CDR3 is built from 15 residues. The germline V gene encodes CDR1 SGHRS and CDR2 YFSETQ. Unmatched junction bases numbered 3, after V lost 3 bases and J lost 3 bases. CDR3: CASSSGQGNNQPQHF. In nucleotides, the CDR3 is TGCGCCAGCAGCTCGGGACAGGGGAACAATCAGCCCCAGCATTTT. The complete variable domain, with remaining parts taken from reference TRBV5-1 and TRBJ1-5, reads KAGVTQTPRYLIKTRGQQVTLSCSPISGHRSVSWYQQTPGQGLQFLFEYFSETQRNKGNFPGRFSGRQFSNSRSEMNVSTLELGDSALYLCASSSGQGNNQPQHFGDGTRLSIL.

This clone was seen only a few times. The chain couples TRBV5-6 to TRBJ2-1; 10 bases agree with TRBD2. The CDR3 covers 16 residues. Trimming at V came to 3 bases and at J to 3 bases, leaving 6 bases not matched to a gene. CDR1 and CDR2 from the germline V gene are SGHDT and YYEEEE. The CDR3 region has the DNA TGTGCCAGCAGCTACTACGGACTAGCGGACTACAATGAGCAGTTCTTC. It specifies CASSYYGLADYNEQFF. The full variable domain, with the rest looked up from reference TRBV5-6 and TRBJ2-1, is DAGVTQSPTHLIKTRGQQVTLRCSPKSGHDTVSWYQQALGQGPQFIFQYYEEEERQRGNFPDRFSGHQFPNYSSELNVNALLLGDSALYLCASSYYGLADYNEQFFGPGTRLTVL.

The chain uses TRBV7-2 and TRBJ2-5; D is unresolved. Between the trimmed V and J ends, which lost 0 bases and 0 bases, there was a span of 14 bases. This CDR3 has 17 amino acids. Germline CDR1 is SGHTA and CDR2 is FQGNSA. The CDR3 DNA reads TGTGCCAGCAGCTTAGCGCCCCAGAAACGATACCAAGAGACCCAGTACTTC. Translation gives CASSLAPQKRYQETQYF.

This clone was seen more than once but under ten times. The J gene is TRBJ2-1, the V gene TRBV6-1; D gene uncertain. The CDR3 sequence is 11 residues long. CDR1 MNHNS and CDR2 SASEGT come from the germline V gene. The germline V and J ends were trimmed by 8 bases and 6 bases, with 8 bases remaining between them. CDR3 region: CASEQANEQFF. The CDR3 DNA follows: TGTGCCAGCGAACAAGCCAATGAGCAGTTCTTC.

V is TRBV6-1 and J is TRBJ1-5, with TRBD1 identical over 7 bases. Germline CDR1 is MNHNS and CDR2 is SASEGT. Trimming cost V 0 bases and J 3 bases; bases outside gene matches: 2. CDR3 length: 15 residues. The CDR3 nucleotides read TGTGCCAGCAGTGAAGCGACAGGGACCAATCAGCCCCAGCATTTT. Residues: CASSEATGTNQPQHF.

The V call is TRBV6-4, the J call TRBJ2-3, with TRBD2 matching 11 bases. The ends lost 2 bases at V and 7 bases at J; junction bases unmatched: 5. CDR1 is MRHNA, CDR2 SNTAGT, per germline. The CDR3 has 15 residues. Here the CDR3 DNA reads TGTGCCAGCAGTGACGCTAGCGGGGGGTACAATACGCAGTATTTT. Its protein is CASSDASGGYNTQYF.

The chain is built from TRBV10-3 and TRBJ2-1; 14 bases fit TRBD2. Germline assignment: CDR1 ENHRY and CDR2 SYGVKD. Trimming removed 2 bases from V and 7 bases from J; junction bases left unmatched: 4. CDR3 size: 16 residues. CDR3 amino acids: CAISEQGLAGVNEQFF. The CDR3 nucleotides are TGTGCCATCAGTGAGCAGGGACTAGCGGGAGTGAATGAGCAGTTCTTC.

This chain joins TRBV21-1 and TRBJ1-5. TRBV21-1 is a pseudogene. This CDR3 contains 18 residues. CDR3 sequence reads: CASSTHHPGTRSNQPQHF. CDR3 DNA sequence: TGTGCCAGCAGCACACACCACCCCGGGACCAGGAGCAATCAGCCCCAGCATTTT.

This clone was counted between two and nine times. The rearrangement links TRBV7-2 to TRBJ1-5; D remains ambiguous. CDR3 length: 14 residues. The V and J ends lost 7 bases and 5 bases respectively, with 15 bases between them. Germline CDR1 reads SGHTA; CDR2 reads FQGNSA. The CDR3 DNA follows: TGTGCCAGCACCTCCTGGGGTGTCGATCAGCCCCAGCATTTT. Translating it yields CASTSWGVDQPQHF.